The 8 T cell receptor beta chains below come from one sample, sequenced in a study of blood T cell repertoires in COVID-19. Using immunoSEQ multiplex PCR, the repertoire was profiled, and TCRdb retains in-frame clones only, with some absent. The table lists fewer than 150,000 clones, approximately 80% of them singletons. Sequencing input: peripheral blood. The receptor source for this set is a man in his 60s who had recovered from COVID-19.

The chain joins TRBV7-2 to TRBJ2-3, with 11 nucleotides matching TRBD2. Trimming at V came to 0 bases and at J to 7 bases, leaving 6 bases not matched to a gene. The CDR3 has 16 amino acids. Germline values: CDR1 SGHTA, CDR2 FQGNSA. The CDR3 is CASSLAIAGGIYTQYF. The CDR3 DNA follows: TGTGCCAGCAGCTTAGCCATAGCGGGGGGGATTTATACGCAGTATTTT.

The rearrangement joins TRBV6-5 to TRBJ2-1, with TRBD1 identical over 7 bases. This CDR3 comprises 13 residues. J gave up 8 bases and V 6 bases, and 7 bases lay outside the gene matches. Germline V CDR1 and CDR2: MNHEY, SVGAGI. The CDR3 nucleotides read TGTGCCAGCAGGTCTGACAGGGAGCATGAGCAGTTCTTC. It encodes CASRSDREHEQFF.

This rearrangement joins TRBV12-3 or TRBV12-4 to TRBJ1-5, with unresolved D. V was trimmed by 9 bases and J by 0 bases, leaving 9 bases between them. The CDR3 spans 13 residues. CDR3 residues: CASGEVSNQPQHF. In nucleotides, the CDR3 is TGTGCCAGTGGGGAGGTTAGCAATCAGCCCCAGCATTTT.

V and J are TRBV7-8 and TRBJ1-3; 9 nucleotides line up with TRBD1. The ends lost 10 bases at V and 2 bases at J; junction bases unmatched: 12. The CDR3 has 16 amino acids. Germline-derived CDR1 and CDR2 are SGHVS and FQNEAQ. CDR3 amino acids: CATNRGRSNTGNTIYF. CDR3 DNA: TGTGCCACGAACAGGGGGCGAAGTAATACTGGAAACACCATATATTTT.

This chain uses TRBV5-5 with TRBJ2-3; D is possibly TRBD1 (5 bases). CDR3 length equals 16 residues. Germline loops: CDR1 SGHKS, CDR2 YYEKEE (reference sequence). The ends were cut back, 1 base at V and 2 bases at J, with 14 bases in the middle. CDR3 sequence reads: CASSLQGATTTDTQYF. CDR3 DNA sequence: TGTGCCAGCAGCTTGCAAGGGGCTACGACCACAGATACGCAGTATTTT.

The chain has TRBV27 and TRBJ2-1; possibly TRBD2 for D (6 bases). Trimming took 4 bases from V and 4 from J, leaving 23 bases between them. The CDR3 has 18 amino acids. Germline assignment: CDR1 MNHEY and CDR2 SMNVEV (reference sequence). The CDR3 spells CASSSSRSRDFTYNEQFF. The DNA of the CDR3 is TGTGCCAGCAGTTCATCTAGGTCTAGGGACTTTACATACAATGAGCAGTTCTTC.

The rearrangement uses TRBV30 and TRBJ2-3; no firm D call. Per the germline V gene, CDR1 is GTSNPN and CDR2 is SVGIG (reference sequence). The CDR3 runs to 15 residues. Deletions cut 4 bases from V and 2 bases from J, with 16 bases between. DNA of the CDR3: TGTGCCTGGACCCCTACCCCGATCTACACAGATACGCAGTATTTT. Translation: CAWTPTPIYTDTQYF.

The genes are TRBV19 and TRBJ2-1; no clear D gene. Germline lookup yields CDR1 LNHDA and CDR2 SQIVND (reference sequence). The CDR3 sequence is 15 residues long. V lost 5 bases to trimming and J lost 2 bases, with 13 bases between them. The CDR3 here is CASSQTPPAYNEQFF. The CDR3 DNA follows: TGTGCCAGTAGTCAAACACCCCCCGCCTACAATGAGCAGTTCTTC.